These 24 T cell receptor beta chains were sequenced from one sample in a study of technical replicates of blood from a handful of donors. The assay was immunoSEQ multiplex PCR, and TCRdb's table has in-frame clones only and misses some. The repertoire holds approximately 58,000 clones, with more than 70% as singletons. Sequenced sample: PBMCs. Source of these receptors: a human donor in good health. Some clones in this sample may be carry-over from other donors' samples.

This chain joins TRBV4-1 and TRBJ2-4; the match to TRBD1 covers 9 bases. Germline V gene sequence: CDR1 MGHRA, CDR2 YSYEKL. V shed 3 bases, J shed 0 bases, and the junction held 6 bases outside the gene matches. CDR3 size: 17 residues. This CDR3 reads CASSHQQGALAKNIQYF. In DNA form, the CDR3 reads TGCGCCAGCAGCCACCAACAGGGGGCTCTAGCCAAAAACATTCAGTACTTC.

V gene TRBV7-3 combines with J gene TRBJ2-3, with 10 bases fitting TRBD2. Germline V gene lookup returns CDR1 SGHTA and CDR2 FQGTGA. The CDR3 covers 16 residues. J gave up 5 bases and V 2 bases, and 7 bases lay outside the gene matches. Here the CDR3 reads CASSLRLAGAGDTQYF. The CDR3 DNA is TGTGCCAGCAGCTTACGCCTAGCGGGGGCGGGAGATACGCAGTATTTT.

This chain links TRBV7-9 with TRBJ1-5, with TRBD1 identical over 7 bases. V lost 6 bases and J lost 5; bases outside the gene matches: 10. The CDR3 length is 15 residues. CDR1 is SEHNR, CDR2 FQNEAQ, per germline (reference sequence). The CDR3: CASSVDDRAHQPQHF. The CDR3 bases are TGTGCCAGCAGTGTGGACGACAGGGCCCATCAGCCCCAGCATTTT.

V and J are TRBV15 and TRBJ1-1; D might be TRBD1 (5 bases). V dropped 0 bases and J dropped 4 bases, with 12 bases sitting between them. The germline CDR1 and CDR2 sequences are LNHNV and YYDKDF (reference sequence). This CDR3 spans 15 amino acids. Here the CDR3 reads CATSRDGQGSTEAFF. CDR3 sequence (DNA): TGTGCCACCAGCAGAGACGGCCAGGGTTCCACTGAAGCTTTCTTT.

V usage is TRBV29-1 and J usage is TRBJ1-1; 7 bases are a match to TRBD1. Per germline, CDR1 SQVTM and CDR2 ANQGSEA. The V and J ends lost 6 bases and 6 bases, in that order; junction bases with no gene match: 7. This CDR3 spans 12 amino acids. CDR3 sequence reads: CSVGQRGSEAFF. The CDR3 DNA sequence: TGCAGCGTGGGACAGAGAGGGTCTGAAGCTTTCTTT.

This clone was seen only once. The CDR3 coding sequence is TGCAGTATTGGACAGTCCTACGAGCAGTACTTC. The encoded protein is CSIGQSYEQYF. The chain has TRBV20-1 and TRBJ2-7; the D gene is possibly TRBD1 (6 bases). The CDR3 runs 11 residues. Germline CDR1 is DFQATT and CDR2 is SNEGSKA (reference sequence). With 8 bases removed from V and 1 base from J, the gap between germline ends came to 9 bases.

The rearrangement joins TRBV6-5 to TRBJ1-2; D unclear. V was trimmed by 3 bases and J by 7 bases, leaving 6 bases between them. Germline-derived CDR1 and CDR2 are MNHEY and SVGAGI. The CDR3 length is 11 residues. The CDR3 region is CASSYRGGYTF. CDR3 nucleotide sequence: TGTGCCAGCAGTTATCGAGGTGGCTACACCTTC.

This chain connects TRBV6-6 to TRBJ1-2, with D unresolved. CDR1 is MNHNY and CDR2 is SVGAGI in the germline V gene (reference sequence). The CDR3 totals 15 residues. V was clipped by 5 bases and J by 1 base, with 14 bases between them. CDR3 protein: CASSHGDPVNYGYTF. In DNA, the CDR3 is TGTGCCAGCAGTCACGGAGACCCGGTTAACTATGGCTACACCTTC.

The chain links TRBV4-1 to TRBJ2-7, with 7 bases that match TRBD1. This CDR3 is built from 17 residues. V lost 0 bases, J lost 3 bases, and 11 bases stayed unmatched. Germline lookup yields CDR1 MGHRA and CDR2 YSYEKL. Here the CDR3 DNA reads TGCGCCAGCAGCCAAGATGAGTACAGGGGAAGTCTCTACGAGCAGTACTTC. Translating gives CASSQDEYRGSLYEQYF.

This clone has a single count. The chain employs TRBV4-1 and TRBJ2-5; tentatively, D is TRBD2 (6 bases). The germline gives CDR1 MGHRA, CDR2 YSYEKL. The CDR3 has 16 amino acids. Trimming shortened V by 4 bases and J by 5 bases, and 20 bases separated the two germline ends. The CDR3 DNA sequence: TGCGCCAGCAGCCCAACCGCGGCAGCGGGTGGTGAGACCCAGTACTTC. It encodes CASSPTAAAGGETQYF.

CDR3 loop: CASSLGHRNQPQHF. The CDR3, as DNA: TGTGCCAGTAGTTTGGGCCACCGGAATCAGCCCCAGCATTTT. This chain uses TRBV19 with TRBJ1-5; D remains ambiguous. The germline V gene has CDR1 LNHDA and CDR2 SQIVND (reference sequence). V was clipped by 5 bases and J by 4 bases, with 12 bases between them. This CDR3 is 14 amino acids long.

V usage is TRBV29-1 and J usage is TRBJ2-6; D gene unclear. CDR3 size: 10 residues. The V end lost 8 bases, the J end lost 8 bases, and 7 bases lay between the germline ends. Germline V lookup: CDR1 SQVTM, CDR2 ANQGSEA. The CDR3 region has the DNA TGCAGCCACGACTCCAACGTCCTGACTTTC. Protein: CSHDSNVLTF.

The chain couples TRBV4-1 to TRBJ2-5, with 7 positions matching TRBD2. Germline V lookup: CDR1 MGHRA, CDR2 YSYEKL. Unmatched junction bases numbered 11, after V lost 6 bases and J lost 7 bases. The CDR3 runs 14 residues. For the CDR3, the DNA is TGCGCCAGCAGTCTCGGGGGGACCACAGGGACCCAGTACTTC. It encodes CASSLGGTTGTQYF.

V usage is TRBV5-1 and J usage is TRBJ1-1; D remains ambiguous. The CDR3 loop spans 15 amino acids. Per germline, CDR1 SGHRS and CDR2 YFSETQ. V was clipped by 4 bases and J by 2 bases, with 15 bases between them. CDR3 in DNA: TGCGCCAGCAGCCCCCGGACGGACTCCAACACTGAAGCTTTCTTT. It is translated as CASSPRTDSNTEAFF. Full variable domain (missing parts from reference TRBV5-1 and TRBJ1-1): KAGVTQTPRYLIKTRGQQVTLSCSPISGHRSVSWYQQTPGQGLQFLFEYFSETQRNKGNFPGRFSGRQFSNSRSEMNVSTLELGDSALYLCASSPRTDSNTEAFFGQGTRLTVV.

This chain connects TRBV4-3 to TRBJ1-2; D is perhaps TRBD1 (5 bases). The germline V gene encodes CDR1 LGHNA and CDR2 YSLEER. There are 15 residues in the CDR3. V gave up 4 bases and J gave up 0 bases, with 12 bases separating them. The CDR3 sequence is CASSLVRTTNYGYTF. The CDR3 DNA is TGCGCCAGCAGCCTCGTAAGGACAACTAACTATGGCTACACCTTC.

The chain recombines TRBV4-2 with TRBJ1-2, with D hard to call. There are 17 residues in the CDR3. Looked up from germline, CDR1 is LGHNA and CDR2 is YNFKEQ. Trimming took off 0 bases at V and 0 bases at J, with 14 bases between the two ends. The CDR3 here is CASSQEAGMNPNYGYTF. Written as DNA, the CDR3 is TGTGCCAGCAGCCAAGAGGCAGGAATGAACCCTAACTATGGCTACACCTTC.

This rearrangement joins TRBV4-3 to TRBJ2-1; D ambiguous. This CDR3 contains 15 residues. The V gene's germline CDR1 is LGHNA and CDR2 YSLEER. V lost 1 base to trimming and J lost 10 bases, with 17 bases between them. The CDR3 nucleotides are TGCGCCAGCAGCCAAGGCACCACCCAGGTTCGGGAGCAGTTCTTC. It yields the protein CASSQGTTQVREQFF.

The V call is TRBV6-5, the J call TRBJ2-7; TRBD2 matches at 8 bases. The CDR3 extends over 14 amino acids. Germline CDR1 and CDR2: MNHEY and SVGAGI. The V gene end was trimmed by 4 bases and the J gene end by 2 bases; junction bases not matched to a gene: 4. The chain's CDR3 is CASSSWRGAYEQYF. Here the CDR3 DNA reads TGTGCCAGCAGTTCGTGGCGGGGGGCCTACGAGCAGTACTTC.

This chain connects TRBV11-2 to TRBJ2-7, with D possibly matching TRBD2 (6 bases). The germline V gene has CDR1 SGHAT and CDR2 FQNNGV. This CDR3 has 13 residues. Deletions cut 0 bases from V and 7 bases from J, with 10 bases between. CDR3 in amino acids: CASSLDRAGEQYF. CDR3 in DNA: TGTGCCAGCAGCTTAGATCGGGCGGGGGAGCAGTACTTC. The full variable domain, in which reference TRBV11-2 and TRBJ2-7 provide the parts outside the CDR3, is EAGVAQSPRYKIIEKRQSVAFWCNPISGHATLYWYQQILGQGPKLLIQFQNNGVVDDSQLPKDRFSAERLKGVDSTLKIQPAKLEDSAVYLCASSLDRAGEQYFGPGTRLTVT.

This chain joins TRBV6-4 and TRBJ2-3; D is ambiguous. The V gene lost 3 bases and the J gene lost 2 bases, with 6 bases spanning the gap. Germline CDR1 and CDR2: MRHNA and SNTAGT. The CDR3 length is 13 residues. The CDR3 nucleotides are TGTGCCAGCAGTGATGCGGACACAGATACGCAGTATTTT. This codes for CASSDADTDTQYF.

The rearrangement links TRBV9 to TRBJ2-7, with a tentative D call TRBD2 (5 bases). From germline, CDR1 is SGDLS and CDR2 YYNGEE. V dropped 0 bases and J dropped 10 bases, with 8 bases sitting between them. This CDR3 contains 11 residues. The CDR3: CASSVERKQYF. DNA of the CDR3: TGTGCCAGCAGCGTAGAGCGGAAACAGTACTTC.

V usage is TRBV5-1 and J usage is TRBJ1-5; 7 positions match TRBD1. Trimming took 0 bases from V and 5 from J; bases not matched to a gene: 2. This CDR3 contains 14 residues. Germline values: CDR1 SGHRS, CDR2 YFSETQ. The CDR3 bases are TGCGCCAGCAGCTTGGGACAGGGAGATCAGCCCCAGCATTTT. This translates into CASSLGQGDQPQHF.

The chain couples TRBV10-3 to TRBJ2-7, with D maybe TRBD2 (6 bases). There are 15 residues in the CDR3. Trimming took off 3 bases at V and 3 bases at J, with 15 bases between the two ends. Germline CDR1 and CDR2: ENHRY and SYGVKD. This CDR3 reads CAISDVGQGLYEQYF. CDR3 sequence (DNA): TGTGCCATCAGTGACGTCGGGCAGGGACTCTACGAGCAGTACTTC.

This clone showed up just once. J is TRBJ2-1 and V is TRBV4-2, with TRBD2 matching over 8 bases. V shed 1 base, J shed 8 bases, and the junction held 4 bases outside the gene matches. The CDR3 has 14 residues. From germline, CDR1 is LGHNA and CDR2 YNFKEQ. CDR3 region: CASSQVGGLDEQFF. The CDR3 bases are TGTGCCAGCAGCCAAGTCGGGGGACTAGATGAGCAGTTCTTC.